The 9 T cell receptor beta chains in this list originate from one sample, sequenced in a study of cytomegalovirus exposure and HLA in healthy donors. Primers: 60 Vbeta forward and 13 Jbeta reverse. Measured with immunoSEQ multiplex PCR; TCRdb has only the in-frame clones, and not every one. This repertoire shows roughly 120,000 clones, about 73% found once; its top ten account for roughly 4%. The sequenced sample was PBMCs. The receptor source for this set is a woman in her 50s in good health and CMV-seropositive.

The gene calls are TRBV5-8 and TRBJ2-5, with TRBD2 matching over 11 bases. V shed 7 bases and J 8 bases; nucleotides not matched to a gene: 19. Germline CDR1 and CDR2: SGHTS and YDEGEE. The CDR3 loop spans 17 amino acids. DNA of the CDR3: TGTGCCAGCCCGGAGGCTAGCGGGGGGCCACGCGGTGGAACCCAGTACTTC. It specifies CASPEASGGPRGGTQYF. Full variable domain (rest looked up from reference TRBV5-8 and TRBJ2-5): EAGVTQSPTHLIKTRGQQATLRCSPISGHTSVYWYQQALGLGLQFLLWYDEGEERNRGNFPPRFSGRQFPNYSSELNVNALELEDSALYLCASPEASGGPRGGTQYFGPGTRLLVL.

The CDR3 protein is CASIQGADGYTF. The DNA for the CDR3 is TGTGCCAGCATTCAGGGGGCAGACGGCTACACCTTC. The V call is TRBV2, the J call TRBJ1-2, with 8 bases aligning to TRBD1. After removal of 7 bases from V and 8 bases from J, the junction contained 6 bases not matched to a gene. This CDR3 has 12 residues. Germline CDR1 is SNHLY and CDR2 is FYNNEI.

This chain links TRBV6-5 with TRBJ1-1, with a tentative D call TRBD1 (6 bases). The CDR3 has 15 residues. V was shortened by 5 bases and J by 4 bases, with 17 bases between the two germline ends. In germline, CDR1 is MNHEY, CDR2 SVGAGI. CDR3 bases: TGTGCCAGCAGTGGCTTAACAGGGAGTTCCACTGAAGCTTTCTTT. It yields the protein CASSGLTGSSTEAFF.

The CDR3 coding sequence is TGTGCCAGCCTTTTGGGGAGCTCCTACAATGAGCAGTTCTTC. Its protein is CASLLGSSYNEQFF. The V call is TRBV7-9, the J call TRBJ2-1; tentative D call: TRBD2 (5 bases). CDR3 length equals 14 residues. Trimming removed 8 bases at V and 0 bases at J, with 11 bases between. CDR1 is SEHNR and CDR2 is FQNEAQ in the germline V gene (reference sequence).

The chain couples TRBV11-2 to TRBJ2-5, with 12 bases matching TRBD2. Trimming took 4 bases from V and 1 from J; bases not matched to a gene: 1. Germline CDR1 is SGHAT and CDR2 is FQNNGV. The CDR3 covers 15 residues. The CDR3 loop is CASSSSGGAQETQYF. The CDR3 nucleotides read TGTGCCAGCAGCTCTAGCGGGGGGGCCCAAGAGACCCAGTACTTC.

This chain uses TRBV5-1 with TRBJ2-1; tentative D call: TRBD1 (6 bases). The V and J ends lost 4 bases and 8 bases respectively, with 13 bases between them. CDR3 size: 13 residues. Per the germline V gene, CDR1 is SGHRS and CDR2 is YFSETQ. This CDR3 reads CASSPQGRHEQFF. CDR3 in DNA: TGCGCCAGCAGCCCACAGGGACGCCATGAGCAGTTCTTC.

CDR3 protein: CASSQHARQTNYGYTF. The CDR3 nucleotides are TGCGCCAGCAGCCAGCACGCGAGACAGACTAACTATGGCTACACCTTC. V is TRBV4-1 and J is TRBJ1-2; D is possibly TRBD1 (5 bases). CDR1 and CDR2 (germline): MGHRA, YSYEKL. The CDR3 is 16 residues long. Trimming stripped 3 bases from V and 0 bases from J, with 14 bases between.

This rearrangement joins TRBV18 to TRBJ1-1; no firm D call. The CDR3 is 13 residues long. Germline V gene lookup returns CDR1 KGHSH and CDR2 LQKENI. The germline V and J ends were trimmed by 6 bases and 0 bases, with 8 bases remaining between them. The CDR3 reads CASSLTVNTEAFF. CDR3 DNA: TGTGCCAGCTCCTTGACTGTGAACACTGAAGCTTTCTTT.

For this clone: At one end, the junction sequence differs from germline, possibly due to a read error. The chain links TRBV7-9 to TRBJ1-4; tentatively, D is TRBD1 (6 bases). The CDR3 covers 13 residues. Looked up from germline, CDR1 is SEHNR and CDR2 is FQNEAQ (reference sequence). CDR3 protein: CSSSQDRGEKLFF. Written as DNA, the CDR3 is TGTTCCAGCAGCCAGGACAGAGGGGAAAAACTGTTTTTT.